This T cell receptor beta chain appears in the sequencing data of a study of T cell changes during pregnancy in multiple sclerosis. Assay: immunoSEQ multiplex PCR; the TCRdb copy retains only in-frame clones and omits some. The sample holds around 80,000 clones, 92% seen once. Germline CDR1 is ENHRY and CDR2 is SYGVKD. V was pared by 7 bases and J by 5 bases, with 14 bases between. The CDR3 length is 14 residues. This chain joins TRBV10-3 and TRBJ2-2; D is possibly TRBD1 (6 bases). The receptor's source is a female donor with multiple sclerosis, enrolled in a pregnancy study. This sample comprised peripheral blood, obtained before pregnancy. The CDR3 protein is CAITDRSSTGELFF. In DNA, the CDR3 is TGTGCCATCACTGACAGGTCGTCAACCGGGGAGCTGTTTTTT.